The 31 T cell receptor beta chains below come from one sample, sequenced in a study of blood T cell repertoires in COVID-19. TCRdb's table, derived via immunoSEQ multiplex PCR, lists solely in-frame clones and lacks some. The sample has a few hundred thousand clones; roughly 89% are singletons. Sequenced: PBMCs or T cells enriched from blood (not recorded which). These receptors were obtained from a woman aged 40 to 50 who had recovered from COVID-19.

This chain uses TRBV27 with TRBJ1-2, with TRBD1 matching 10 bases. V shed 4 bases and J 8 bases; nucleotides not matched to a gene: 7. The CDR3 runs to 14 residues. The germline CDR1 and CDR2 sequences are MNHEY and SMNVEV (reference sequence). The CDR3 sequence is CASSSSGTGVGYTF. In DNA form, the CDR3 reads TGTGCCAGCAGTTCCTCCGGGACAGGGGTAGGCTACACCTTC.

This clone was recorded once. V is TRBV5-4 and J is TRBJ1-4; D not certain. The CDR3 spans 14 residues. The V and J ends lost 4 bases and 8 bases respectively, with 15 bases between them. Looked up from germline, CDR1 is SGHNT and CDR2 is YYREEE (reference sequence). DNA of the CDR3: TGTGCCAGCAGCCGAGGGATAGGTCGGGAAAAACTGTTTTTT. Its protein is CASSRGIGREKLFF.

The chain has TRBV27 and TRBJ1-1; 9 bases match TRBD1. The CDR3 contains 13 residues. Germline V gene sequence: CDR1 MNHEY, CDR2 SMNVEV (reference sequence). V lost 4 bases and J lost 4; bases outside the gene matches: 1. CDR3 loop: CASSSTGGTEAFF. Here the CDR3 DNA reads TGTGCCAGCAGTTCGACAGGGGGCACTGAAGCTTTCTTT.

The rearrangement uses TRBV12-3 or TRBV12-4 and TRBJ1-2, with D tentatively TRBD1 (6 bases). V lost 4 bases and J lost 8, with 11 bases in between. The CDR3 is made up of 12 amino acids. CDR3 nucleotides: TGTGCCAGCAGTTCGTCAGGGGTCGGCTACACCTTC. Protein product: CASSSSGVGYTF.

The chain combines TRBV6-6 with TRBJ2-7, with TRBD1 as a possible D gene (6 bases). This CDR3 has 13 amino acids. V shed 0 bases and J shed 6 bases, with 9 bases lying between them. Germline V gene sequence: CDR1 MNHNY, CDR2 SVGAGI (reference sequence). CDR3 bases: TGTGCCAGCAGTTACTCGAGAGGGGGCGAGCAGTACGTC. Amino acids: CASSYSRGGEQYV.

The chain joins TRBV5-1 to TRBJ2-1, with TRBD2 matching over 8 bases. Germline V gene lookup returns CDR1 SGHRS and CDR2 YFSETQ. The CDR3 runs to 15 residues. With 4 bases clipped from V and 0 bases from J, the junction kept 3 bases outside the gene matches. The CDR3 is CASSLTSGSYNEQFF. The CDR3 DNA reads as TGCGCCAGCAGCCTTACTAGCGGCTCCTACAATGAGCAGTTCTTC.

V gene TRBV12-3 or TRBV12-4 combines with J gene TRBJ1-2; D remains unclear. V lost 2 bases, J lost 2 bases, and 3 bases lay in between. This CDR3 comprises 12 residues. The CDR3 nucleotides read TGTGCCAGCAGTTTATTAAACTATGGCTACACCTTC. Protein product: CASSLLNYGYTF.

This clone has just one count. The chain uses TRBV5-1 and TRBJ1-5; 9 nucleotides agree with TRBD1. The V segment lost 3 bases and the J segment 4 bases; nucleotides outside the gene matches: 5. The CDR3 consists of 15 residues. The germline V gene has CDR1 SGHRS and CDR2 YFSETQ. CDR3 loop: CASSYTGGANQPQHF. The CDR3 DNA sequence: TGCGCCAGCAGCTACACAGGGGGCGCAAATCAGCCCCAGCATTTT.

This sequence joins TRBV19 and TRBJ1-2; D gene unclear. Germline-derived CDR1 and CDR2 are LNHDA and SQIVND (reference sequence). The V and J ends lost 3 bases and 4 bases respectively, with 6 bases between them. This CDR3 spans 12 amino acids. CDR3 nucleotide sequence: TGTGCCAGTAGTATTTCGGGCTATGGCTACACCTTC. Protein: CASSISGYGYTF.

V and J are TRBV4-1 and TRBJ2-1; 7 bases agree with TRBD1. Looked up from germline, CDR1 is MGHRA and CDR2 is YSYEKL. Losses at the gene ends were 1 base for V and 5 bases for J; bases not matched to a gene: 2. The CDR3 is 14 amino acids. The CDR3, as DNA: TGCGCCAGCAGCCAAGGTCAGGGGGACAATGAGCAGTTCTTC. This translates into CASSQGQGDNEQFF.

This CDR3 is CASSWGRDRGRSGNTIYF. Written as DNA, the CDR3 is TGCGCCAGCAGCTGGGGCCGGGACAGGGGAAGGTCTGGAAACACCATATATTTT. The rearrangement joins TRBV5-1 to TRBJ1-3, with 10 positions matching TRBD1. The J segment lost 1 base and the V segment lost 3 bases, leaving 10 bases of the junction unmatched. CDR3 size: 18 residues. Germline values: CDR1 SGHRS, CDR2 YFSETQ. Full variable domain (rest looked up from reference TRBV5-1 and TRBJ1-3): KAGVTQTPRYLIKTRGQQVTLSCSPISGHRSVSWYQQTPGQGLQFLFEYFSETQRNKGNFPGRFSGRQFSNSRSEMNVSTLELGDSALYLCASSWGRDRGRSGNTIYFGEGSWLTVV.

The J gene is TRBJ2-1, the V gene TRBV7-2; D is unresolved. Germline V gives CDR1 SGHTA, CDR2 FQGNSA. The CDR3 is made up of 17 amino acids. V was shortened by 0 bases and J by 0 bases, with 12 bases between the two germline ends. Written as DNA, the CDR3 is TGTGCCAGCAGCTTAGCGTATAGCCGTAGCTCCTACAATGAGCAGTTCTTC. Its protein is CASSLAYSRSSYNEQFF. The full variable domain, rest sourced from reference TRBV7-2 and TRBJ2-1, is GAGVSQSPSNKVTEKGKDVELRCDPISGHTALYWYRQSLGQGLEFLIYFQGNSAPDKSGLPSDRFSAERTGGSVSTLTIQRTQQEDSAVYLCASSLAYSRSSYNEQFFGPGTRLTVL.

The V gene is TRBV24-1, the J gene TRBJ2-1, with 7 bases aligning to TRBD2. With 8 bases clipped from V and 7 bases from J, the junction kept 7 bases outside the gene matches. This CDR3 has 13 amino acids. Germline values: CDR1 KGHDR, CDR2 SFDVKD. The CDR3 region is CATTGGTRNEQFF. The CDR3 DNA follows: TGTGCCACCACCGGGGGGACGAGGAATGAGCAGTTCTTC.

The V and J genes are TRBV29-1 and TRBJ1-2; D is undetermined. CDR3 length equals 12 residues. The germline V gene encodes CDR1 SQVTM and CDR2 ANQGSEA. Trimming stripped 4 bases from V and 4 bases from J, with 10 bases between. The CDR3 sequence: CSVARVSYGYTF. In DNA form, the CDR3 reads TGCAGCGTTGCTCGGGTGTCCTATGGCTACACCTTC.

This clone was recorded only once. The chain couples TRBV7-3 to TRBJ1-1, with 7 bases lining up with TRBD1. Germline CDR1 and CDR2: SGHTA and FQGTGA. The junction had 3 bases not matched to a gene; V was cut back by 7 bases and J by 1 base. The CDR3 consists of 13 residues. CDR3 in amino acids: CASKGQANTEAFF. CDR3 sequence (DNA): TGTGCCAGCAAAGGACAGGCGAACACTGAAGCTTTCTTT.

This sequence joins TRBV5-4 and TRBJ1-2, with TRBD1 matching 8 bases. The V and J ends lost 3 bases and 3 bases, in that order; junction bases with no gene match: 7. The germline gives CDR1 SGHNT, CDR2 YYREEE (reference sequence). The CDR3 runs 15 residues. In DNA form, the CDR3 reads TGTGCCAGCAGCTCAAAGGACAGGGAAGACTATGGCTACACCTTC. Translation: CASSSKDREDYGYTF.

This chain links TRBV4-2 with TRBJ2-1, with 11 bases lining up with TRBD2. The CDR3 contains 14 residues. The V gene end was trimmed by 0 bases and the J gene end by 15 bases; junction bases not matched to a gene: 7. Germline values: CDR1 LGHNA, CDR2 YNFKEQ. The CDR3 here is CASSQEVGLAAPFF. CDR3 coding DNA: TGTGCCAGCAGCCAAGAAGTGGGACTAGCGGCACCGTTCTTC.

This chain connects TRBV18 to TRBJ1-2; D ambiguous. With 1 base removed from V and 1 base from J, the gap between germline ends came to 7 bases. This CDR3 spans 14 amino acids. CDR1 and CDR2 (germline): KGHSH, LQKENI. The CDR3 nucleotides are TGTGCCAGCTCACCACTCCAGAATAACTATGGCTACACCTTC. This sequence encodes CASSPLQNNYGYTF.

The chain uses TRBV27 and TRBJ2-1; tentative D call: TRBD2 (6 bases). Germline V CDR1 and CDR2: MNHEY, SMNVEV (reference sequence). Trimming took off 7 bases at V and 0 bases at J, with 16 bases between the two ends. The CDR3 has 16 residues. This CDR3 is CASIPLSGFSYNEQFF. The CDR3 DNA follows: TGTGCCAGCATTCCTCTTAGCGGCTTCTCCTACAATGAGCAGTTCTTC.

The chain is built from TRBV5-1 and TRBJ2-7; 10 nucleotides agree with TRBD1. The CDR3 length is 14 residues. J was trimmed by 4 bases and V by 5 bases; bases with no gene match: 6. The germline gives CDR1 SGHRS, CDR2 YFSETQ. The chain's CDR3 is CASSLGQGPYEQYV. Here the CDR3 DNA reads TGCGCCAGCAGTCTGGGACAGGGGCCGTACGAGCAGTACGTC.

V is TRBV29-1 and J is TRBJ2-3, with 8 nucleotides matching TRBD1. The V and J ends lost 0 bases and 4 bases, in that order; junction bases with no gene match: 9. CDR3 length equals 16 residues. The germline CDR1 and CDR2 sequences are SQVTM and ANQGSEA. CDR3 bases: TGCAGCGTTGAAGATGGTCACAGGGGGTGGGCAGATACGCAGTATTTT. It specifies CSVEDGHRGWADTQYF.

The chain couples TRBV9 to TRBJ1-6; D is uncertain. V lost 0 bases to trimming and J lost 5 bases, with 9 bases between them. Germline-derived CDR1 and CDR2 are SGDLS and YYNGEE. The CDR3 consists of 15 residues. CDR3 sequence: CASSVGSSHNSPLHF. As DNA, the CDR3 is TGTGCCAGCAGCGTAGGTAGCAGTCATAATTCACCCCTCCACTTT.

The rearrangement joins TRBV3-1 (or the pseudogene TRBV3-2) to TRBJ1-2; possible D gene TRBD1, 5 bases. CDR1 and CDR2 (germline): LGHDT, YNNKEL (reference sequence). V gave up 0 bases and J gave up 3 bases, with 11 bases separating them. The CDR3 spans 15 residues. CDR3 amino acids: CASSQDPTAYYGYTF. The DNA for the CDR3 is TGTGCCAGCAGCCAAGATCCGACAGCGTACTATGGCTACACCTTC.

The genes are TRBV24-1 and TRBJ2-1; D ambiguous. V was cut by 1 base and J by 6 bases, with 9 bases left in between. This CDR3 has 14 amino acids. Per the germline V gene, CDR1 is KGHDR and CDR2 is SFDVKD. CDR3: CATSDLGRVNEQFF. CDR3 in DNA: TGTGCCACCAGTGATTTAGGTCGGGTCAATGAGCAGTTCTTC.

The chain joins TRBV2 to TRBJ2-1, with D unclear. Looked up from germline, CDR1 is SNHLY and CDR2 is FYNNEI. This CDR3 has 11 amino acids. Trimming left V 6 bases short and J 3 bases short, with 3 bases between. The CDR3 bases are TGTGCCAGCAGGAGCTACAATGAGCAGTTCTTC. Translation gives CASRSYNEQFF.

This clone was counted only a few times. The chain combines TRBV5-6 with TRBJ1-6; TRBD1 is a possible D gene (6 bases). Germline V gene sequence: CDR1 SGHDT, CDR2 YYEEEE. V lost 4 bases and J 6 bases, leaving 14 bases between the germline ends. The CDR3 has 15 residues. This CDR3 reads CASSRQQGVNSPLHF. CDR3 DNA: TGTGCCAGCAGCCGGCAACAGGGTGTTAATTCACCCCTCCACTTT.

V is TRBV27 and J is TRBJ2-7, with 12 nucleotides matching TRBD1. The ends lost 7 bases at V and 7 bases at J; junction bases unmatched: 8. Germline lookup yields CDR1 MNHEY and CDR2 SMNVEV (reference sequence). The CDR3 loop spans 14 amino acids. Written as DNA, the CDR3 is TGTGCCAGCACGCCGGGACAGGGGGCGAAAGAGCAGTACGTC. Residues: CASTPGQGAKEQYV.

The rearrangement joins TRBV7-3 to TRBJ2-1, with 12 bases lining up with TRBD2. The V segment lost 5 bases and the J segment 9 bases; nucleotides outside the gene matches: 8. Germline values: CDR1 SGHTA, CDR2 FQGTGA. The CDR3 consists of 15 residues. For the CDR3, the DNA is TGTGCCAGCAGCCCGTCTAGCGGGAGGGCCTTTGAGCAGTTCTTC. The encoded protein is CASSPSSGRAFEQFF.

The rearrangement links TRBV28 to TRBJ2-1; 9 bases map to TRBD2. Germline CDR1 is MDHEN and CDR2 is SYDVKM. V shed 7 bases, J shed 6 bases, and the junction held 7 bases outside the gene matches. This CDR3 has 14 amino acids. The CDR3: CASTDGGRGNEQFF. In nucleotides, the CDR3 is TGTGCCAGCACTGACGGCGGGAGGGGCAATGAGCAGTTCTTC.

V is TRBV11-2 and J is TRBJ1-4; no reliable D call. Deletions cut 7 bases from V and 2 bases from J, with 8 bases between. The length of the CDR3 is 13 residues. Germline-derived CDR1 and CDR2 are SGHAT and FQNNGV. The CDR3, as DNA: TGTGCCAGCACCGGGTTGACTAATGAAAAACTGTTTTTT. This translates into CASTGLTNEKLFF.

CDR3 in amino acids: CASGFGTAIYEQYF. DNA of the CDR3: TGCGCCAGCGGTTTCGGGACAGCGATTTACGAGCAGTACTTC. The chain links TRBV5-1 to TRBJ2-7; 7 bases are a match to TRBD1. V dropped 7 bases and J dropped 4; count of bases not matched to a gene: 11. Per germline, CDR1 SGHRS and CDR2 YFSETQ. This CDR3 is built from 14 residues. Based on the CDR3 plus reference TRBV5-1 and TRBJ2-7, the full variable domain is KAGVTQTPRYLIKTRGQQVTLSCSPISGHRSVSWYQQTPGQGLQFLFEYFSETQRNKGNFPGRFSGRQFSNSRSEMNVSTLELGDSALYLCASGFGTAIYEQYFGPGTRLTVT.